This is a list of T cell receptor beta chains from one sample in a study of cytomegalovirus exposure and HLA in healthy donors. Some clones are missing from TCRdb's copy, which holds only in-frame ones; the method was immunoSEQ multiplex PCR. Altogether about 130,000 clones are present, approximately 95% being singletons, with the ten largest covering 1.5% to 2%. What was sequenced was PBMCs. These receptors originate from a man younger than 30 in good health and CMV-seronegative. Each CDR3 is given with its conserved first and last residue. The order of the fields is V gene, CDR3 protein.

v_call: TRBV30
cdr3_aa: CAWTFLAGGPDEQFF

v_call: TRBV6-5
cdr3_aa: CASSDRGASDQPQHF

v_call: TRBV19
cdr3_aa: CASSIGTGGEQFF

v_call: TRBV28
cdr3_aa: CASFGQGAPYEQYF

v_call: TRBV7-2
cdr3_aa: CASSSRLDSIGYGYTF

v_call: TRBV6-5
cdr3_aa: CASSSANYEQYF

v_call: TRBV6-5
cdr3_aa: CASRPDRGWTGELFF

v_call: TRBV2
cdr3_aa: CASSVKDTQYF

v_call: TRBV6-7
cdr3_aa: CASSSGGGTHYEQYF

v_call: TRBV5-4
cdr3_aa: CASSLLSVNTEAFF